The clone carrying this T cell receptor beta chain was found once. The RNA, roughly 0.45 to 1 ug, was put through reverse transcription using random hexamers. MiXCR, run by TCRdb on the immunoSEQ multiplex PCR reads, gives a single entry per CDR3 protein. The profile covers some 180,000 distinct CDR3 sequences, with 93% appearing a single time and roughly 0.096% taken by the ten largest. These data are taken from a study of CD8 T cells in Susac syndrome. CD8+ and CD4+ T cells taken from blood had their TCR beta sequenced. It was negative isolation that provided the CD8+ and CD4+ T cells, whereas TEMRA cells were enriched by FACS. This CDR3 spans 15 amino acids. The V gene end was trimmed by 8 bases and the J gene end by 1 base; junction bases not matched to a gene: 6. Germline values: CDR1 LGHDT, CDR2 YNNKEL (reference sequence).

This clonotype originated in a human donor in good health. The gene calls are TRBV3-1 and TRBJ2-2; the match to TRBD2 covers 8 bases. The source material was CD4+ T cells from PBMCs. Written as DNA, the CDR3 is TGTGCCAGCCGCCCGGGACTAGGGAACACCGGGGAGCTGTTTTTT. The encoded protein is CASRPGLGNTGELFF.